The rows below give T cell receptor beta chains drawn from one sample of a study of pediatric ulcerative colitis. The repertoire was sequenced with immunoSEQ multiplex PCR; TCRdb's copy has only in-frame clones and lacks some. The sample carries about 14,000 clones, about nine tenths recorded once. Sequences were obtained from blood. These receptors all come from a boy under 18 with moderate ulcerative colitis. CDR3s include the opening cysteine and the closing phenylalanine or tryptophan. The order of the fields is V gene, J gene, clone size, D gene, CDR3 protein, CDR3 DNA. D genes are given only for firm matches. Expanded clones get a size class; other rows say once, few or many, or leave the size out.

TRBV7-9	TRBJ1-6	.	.	CASSLGLENSPLHF	TGTGCCAGCAGCTTAGGATTGGAGAATTCACCCCTCCACTTT
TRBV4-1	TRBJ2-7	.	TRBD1	CASSQVGTGQQYF	TGCGCCAGCAGCCAAGTAGGGACAGGCCAGCAGTACTTC
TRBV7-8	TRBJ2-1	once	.	CASSSRVLAYNEQFF	TGTGCCAGCAGCTCCCGGGTGCTGGCCTACAATGAGCAGTTCTTC
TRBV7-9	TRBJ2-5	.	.	CASSRPEGYGETQYF	TGTGCCAGCAGCCGCCCGGAGGGTTATGGGGAGACCCAGTACTTC
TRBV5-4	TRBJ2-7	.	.	CASSLGGTQGPQQYF	TGTGCCAGCAGCTTGGGCGGGACTCAGGGCCCCCAGCAGTACTTC
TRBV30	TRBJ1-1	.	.	CAWSIPGSMNTEAFF	TGTGCCTGGAGTATCCCGGGATCCATGAACACTGAAGCTTTCTTT
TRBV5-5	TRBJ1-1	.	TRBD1	CASSPPDRVTYTEAFF	TGTGCCAGCAGCCCCCCGGACAGGGTCACATACACTGAAGCTTTCTTT
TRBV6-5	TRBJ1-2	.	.	CASSYSLVRGRGYTF	TGTGCCAGCAGTTACTCCCTAGTCCGGGGTCGTGGCTACACCTTC
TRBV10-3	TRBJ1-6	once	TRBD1	CAIRSGTANSPLHF	TGTGCCATCAGATCCGGGACAGCTAATTCACCCCTCCACTTT
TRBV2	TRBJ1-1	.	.	CASGFGLVDTEAFF	TGTGCCAGCGGATTTGGGCTTGTGGACACTGAAGCTTTCTTT
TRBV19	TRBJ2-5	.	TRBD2	CASSLAGERETQYF	TGTGCCAGTTCCCTAGCGGGAGAACGAGAGACCCAGTACTTC
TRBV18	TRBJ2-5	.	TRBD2	CASSPISSGATQETQYF	TGTGCCAGCTCACCAATCAGTAGCGGGGCCACCCAAGAGACCCAGTACTTC
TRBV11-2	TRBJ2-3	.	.	CASSDIRGPGDTQYF	TGTGCCAGCAGCGACATCCGGGGGCCCGGGGATACGCAGTATTTT
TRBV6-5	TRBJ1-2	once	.	CASRTGQHLYGYTF	TGTGCCAGCAGAACCGGACAGCATCTCTATGGCTACACCTTC
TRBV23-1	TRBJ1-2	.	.	CASSPSADYGYTF	TGCGCCAGCAGCCCGTCAGCCGACTATGGCTACACCTTC
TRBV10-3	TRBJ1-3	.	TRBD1	CATWTGNSGNTIYF	TGTGCCACGTGGACAGGGAACTCTGGAAACACCATATATTTT
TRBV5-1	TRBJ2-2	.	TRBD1	CASSLQGSTGELFF	TGCGCCAGCAGCTTACAGGGGTCCACCGGGGAGCTGTTTTTT
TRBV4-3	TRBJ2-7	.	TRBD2	CASSQAERGASYEQYF	TGCGCCAGCAGCCAAGCCGAGCGGGGGGCCTCCTACGAGCAGTACTTC
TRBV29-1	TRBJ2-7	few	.	CSVAAQSYEQYF	TGCAGCGTTGCTGCCCAGAGCTACGAGCAGTACTTC
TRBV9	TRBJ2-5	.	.	CASSRGGGDLQETQYF	TGTGCCAGCAGCCGGGGAGGCGGGGACCTACAAGAGACCCAGTACTTC
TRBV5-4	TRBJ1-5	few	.	CASSRDKEVQPQHF	TGTGCCAGCAGCCGGGACAAAGAAGTTCAGCCCCAGCATTTT
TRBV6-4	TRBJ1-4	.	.	CASSDGGKLFF	TGTGCCAGCAGTGATGGGGGAAAACTGTTTTTT
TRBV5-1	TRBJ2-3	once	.	CASSLGSSFYTDTQYF	TGCGCCAGCAGCCTTGGGTCGAGTTTCTACACAGATACGCAGTATTTT
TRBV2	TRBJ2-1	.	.	CASSVKNLEFF	TGTGCCAGCAGTGTAAAGAATTTAGAGTTCTTC
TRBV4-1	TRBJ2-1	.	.	CASSHRTEPYNEQFF	TGCGCCAGCAGCCACCGGACAGAGCCCTACAATGAGCAGTTCTTC
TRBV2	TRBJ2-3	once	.	CASSVFGRTSTDTQYF	TGTGCCAGCAGTGTCTTTGGGCGTACGAGCACAGATACGCAGTATTTT
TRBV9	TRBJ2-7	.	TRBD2	CASSRTSAYSYEQYF	TGTGCCAGCAGCCGGACTAGCGCTTACTCCTACGAGCAGTACTTC
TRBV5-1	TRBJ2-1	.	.	CASSLDWIYNEQFF	TGCGCCAGCAGCTTGGATTGGATCTACAATGAGCAGTTCTTC
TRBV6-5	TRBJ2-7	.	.	CASGVGGPTYEQYF	TGTGCCAGCGGGGTAGGGGGGCCGACCTACGAGCAGTACTTC
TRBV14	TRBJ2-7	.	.	CASSQEAETFYEQYF	TGTGCCAGCAGCCAAGAAGCGGAAACTTTCTACGAGCAGTACTTC
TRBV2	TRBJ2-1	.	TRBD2	CASGRTSGRARGEQFF	TGTGCCAGCGGAAGGACTAGCGGGAGGGCCCGGGGTGAGCAGTTCTTC
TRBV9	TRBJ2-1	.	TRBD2	CASSSIAGAPYNEQFF	TGTGCCAGCAGCTCGATAGCGGGGGCCCCCTACAATGAGCAGTTCTTC
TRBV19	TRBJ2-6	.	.	CASSIGTRSSGANVLTF	TGTGCCAGTAGTATTGGGACCAGGAGCTCTGGGGCCAACGTCCTGACTTTC
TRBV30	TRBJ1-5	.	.	CAWSVTANQPQHF	TGTGCCTGGAGTGTAACAGCTAATCAGCCCCAGCATTTT
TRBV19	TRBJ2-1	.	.	CASSPLALGDNEQFF	TGTGCCAGTAGTCCCTTGGCGCTGGGGGACAATGAGCAGTTCTTC
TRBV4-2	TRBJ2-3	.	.	CASSQDRGRGADTQYF	TGTGCCAGCAGCCAAGATAGGGGGAGGGGGGCAGATACGCAGTATTTT
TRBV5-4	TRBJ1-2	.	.	CASSPLGGAGNYGYTF	TGTGCCAGCAGCCCCCTGGGGGGGGCGGGGAACTATGGCTACACCTTC
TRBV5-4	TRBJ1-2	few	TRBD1	CASSSTDRGSSHGYTF	TGTGCCAGCAGCTCCACGGACAGGGGCTCCAGTCATGGCTACACCTTC
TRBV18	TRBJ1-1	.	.	CASSQAMNTEAFF	TGTGCCAGCTCACAGGCCATGAACACTGAAGCTTTCTTT
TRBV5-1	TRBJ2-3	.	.	CASSSVSADTQYF	TGCGCCAGCAGCTCCGTTTCGGCAGATACGCAGTATTTT
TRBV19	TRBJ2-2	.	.	CASSSPGQNTGELFF	TGTGCCAGTTCGAGCCCGGGACAGAACACCGGGGAGCTGTTTTTT
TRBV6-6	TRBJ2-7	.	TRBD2	CATMLMGGSSYEQYF	TGTGCCACCATGTTAATGGGCGGGAGCTCCTACGAGCAGTACTTC
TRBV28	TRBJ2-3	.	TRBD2	CASSSYLGSRGGSDTQYF	TGTGCCAGCAGTTCCTATCTTGGTTCGCGGGGGGGTTCAGATACGCAGTATTTT
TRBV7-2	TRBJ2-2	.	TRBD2	CASSSGLAGTGELFF	TGTGCCAGCAGCTCCGGACTAGCGGGCACCGGGGAGCTGTTTTTT
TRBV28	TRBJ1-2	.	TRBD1	CASSASGGPNYGYTF	TGTGCCAGCAGTGCATCAGGGGGACCCAACTATGGCTACACCTTC
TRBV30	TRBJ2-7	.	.	CAWSVHRNRVHYEQYF	TGTGCCTGGAGTGTACATCGCAATAGGGTCCATTACGAGCAGTACTTC
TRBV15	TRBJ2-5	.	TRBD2	CATSRAGTRKETQYF	TGTGCCACCAGCAGAGCCGGGACTAGAAAGGAGACCCAGTACTTC
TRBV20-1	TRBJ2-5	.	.	CSAQRETQYF	TGCAGTGCCCAACGGGAGACCCAGTACTTC
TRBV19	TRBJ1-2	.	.	CASRAAGDGYTF	TGTGCCAGTAGAGCGGCAGGGGATGGCTACACCTTC
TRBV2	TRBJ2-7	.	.	CAISLLGATAYEQYF	TGTGCCATATCTCTGTTGGGGGCCACGGCCTACGAGCAGTACTTC
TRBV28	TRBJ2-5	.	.	CASSLSMAQETQYF	TGTGCCAGCAGTTTATCTATGGCCCAAGAGACCCAGTACTTC
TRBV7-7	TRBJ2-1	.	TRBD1	CASSLGTGLDYNEQFF	TGTGCTAGCAGCTTAGGGACAGGGCTGGATTACAATGAGCAGTTCTTC
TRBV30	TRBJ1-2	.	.	CAWMIAFRGPNYGYTF	TGTGCCTGGATGATCGCCTTCCGAGGCCCTAACTATGGCTACACCTTC